This entry lists 20 T cell receptor beta chains sequenced from one sample in a study of T cell responses to AZD1222 COVID-19 vaccine. Libraries were prepared by immunoSEQ multiplex PCR; TCRdb keeps only in-frame clonotypes and omits some of them. This sample has about 140,000 clones, with 80% to 95% found just once. The specimen was peripheral blood, collected 28 days after the second AZD1222 dose. Receptor source: an adult who received the AZD1222 COVID-19 vaccine.

The rearrangement uses TRBV19 and TRBJ1-2; D remains unclear. V lost 5 bases to trimming and J lost 3 bases, with 13 bases between them. This CDR3 is built from 14 residues. Germline CDR1 and CDR2: LNHDA and SQIVND (reference sequence). CDR3 protein: CASSLDRGYYGYTF. The CDR3 nucleotides are TGTGCCAGTAGTTTGGACCGAGGGTACTATGGCTACACCTTC.

This chain joins TRBV7-2 and TRBJ2-7; unclear D gene. Trimming stripped 6 bases from V and 7 bases from J, with 16 bases between. Germline loops: CDR1 SGHTA, CDR2 FQGNSA. This CDR3 is 13 amino acids long. CDR3 DNA sequence: TGTGCCAGCAGGTTTACACTGGAAGGGGAGCAGTACTTC. It encodes CASRFTLEGEQYF.

The CDR3 region is CASSESGTGFGYTF. CDR3 bases: TGTGCCAGCAGTGAATCTGGGACAGGGTTTGGCTACACCTTC. This chain uses TRBV6-4 with TRBJ1-2; TRBD1 aligns across 9 bases. The CDR3 totals 14 residues. Germline-derived CDR1 and CDR2 are MRHNA and SNTAGT. The junction had 6 bases not matched to a gene; V was cut back by 3 bases and J by 7 bases.

The chain employs TRBV6-6 and TRBJ2-7, with 8 bases matching TRBD1. The CDR3 consists of 16 residues. Trimming cost V 7 bases and J 3 bases; bases outside gene matches: 14. Germline CDR1 and CDR2: MNHNY and SVGAGI (reference sequence). CDR3 bases: TGTGCCAGCACCAAAAGTGCGGTCACAGGGGGCTACGAGCAGTACTTC. As protein: CASTKSAVTGGYEQYF.

The chain joins TRBV12-3 or TRBV12-4 to TRBJ2-2; TRBD1 matches at 7 bases. CDR3 length equals 12 residues. The V segment lost 6 bases and the J segment 6 bases; nucleotides outside the gene matches: 1. CDR3 sequence: CASSQGAGELFF. CDR3 bases: TGTGCCAGCAGCCAGGGGGCCGGGGAGCTGTTTTTT.

This chain's CDR3 is CASSEQERIYNEQFF. DNA of the CDR3: TGTGCCAGCAGCGAACAGGAGAGGATTTACAATGAGCAGTTCTTC. The chain links TRBV11-2 to TRBJ2-1; TRBD1 might be the D (5 bases). V was cut by 5 bases and J by 4 bases, with 15 bases left in between. This CDR3 is 15 amino acids long. The V gene's germline CDR1 is SGHAT and CDR2 FQNNGV.

This rearrangement joins TRBV9 to TRBJ1-4; D remains ambiguous. CDR1 SGDLS and CDR2 YYNGEE come from the germline V gene. V gave up 0 bases and J gave up 5 bases, with 11 bases separating them. The CDR3 runs 15 residues. The CDR3 spells CASSVATEANEKLFF. The CDR3 region has the DNA TGTGCCAGCAGCGTAGCTACAGAGGCGAATGAAAAACTGTTTTTT.

The J gene is TRBJ1-6, the V gene TRBV7-2; the D gene is possibly TRBD1 (5 bases). The CDR3 runs 12 residues. Germline V gene lookup returns CDR1 SGHTA and CDR2 FQGNSA. V lost 5 bases and J lost 10, with 9 bases in between. As DNA, the CDR3 is TGTGCCAGCAGCCCTACAGGATCACCCCTCCACTTT. This codes for CASSPTGSPLHF.

The chain has TRBV5-1 and TRBJ1-5; 10 bases map to TRBD1. The V gene's germline CDR1 is SGHRS and CDR2 YFSETQ. The length of the CDR3 is 18 residues. V trimming: 0 bases; J trimming: 4 bases; junction bases outside the gene matches: 10. The CDR3 protein is CASSLGVSGQGVNQPQHF. The CDR3, as DNA: TGCGCCAGCAGCTTGGGCGTTTCAGGACAGGGGGTGAATCAGCCCCAGCATTTT. Filled out from reference TRBV5-1 and TRBJ1-5, the complete variable domain reads KAGVTQTPRYLIKTRGQQVTLSCSPISGHRSVSWYQQTPGQGLQFLFEYFSETQRNKGNFPGRFSGRQFSNSRSEMNVSTLELGDSALYLCASSLGVSGQGVNQPQHFGDGTRLSIL.

The count of this clone is one. This chain connects TRBV27 to TRBJ2-5; D unclear. Trimming stripped 0 bases from V and 5 bases from J, with 10 bases between. This CDR3 contains 14 residues. The germline gives CDR1 MNHEY, CDR2 SMNVEV (reference sequence). The DNA of the CDR3 is TGTGCCAGCAGTTTATCCGGAAATGGGGAGACCCAGTACTTC. Translated, it gives CASSLSGNGETQYF.

This clone was counted once. The gene calls are TRBV5-4 and TRBJ2-2, with TRBD2 matching 16 bases. After removal of 4 bases from V and 4 bases from J, the junction contained 7 bases not matched to a gene. The CDR3 loop spans 18 amino acids. Germline V gene lookup returns CDR1 SGHNT and CDR2 YYREEE (reference sequence). The CDR3 region is CASSRGTSGGAGTGELFF. The CDR3 DNA sequence: TGTGCCAGCAGCCGCGGGACTAGCGGGGGGGCCGGCACCGGGGAGCTGTTTTTT.

The chain joins TRBV24-1 to TRBJ1-5; D might be TRBD1 (5 bases). Germline V gene sequence: CDR1 KGHDR, CDR2 SFDVKD. V was trimmed by 7 bases and J by 1 base, leaving 7 bases between them. CDR3 size: 13 residues. This chain's CDR3 is CATRRGSNQPQHF. DNA of the CDR3: TGTGCCACCAGGAGGGGCAGCAATCAGCCCCAGCATTTT.

Worth noting for this clone: Relative to the germline gene, one junction end is altered; a read error may explain this. The chain combines TRBV19 with TRBJ2-7; possibly TRBD2 for D (5 bases). The CDR3 contains 14 residues. Germline CDR1 is LNHDA and CDR2 is SQIVND (reference sequence). The CDR3 is CASSIGTGPYGQYF. The CDR3, as DNA: TGTGCCAGTAGTATAGGGACTGGTCCCTACGGGCAGTACTTC.

This rearrangement joins TRBV27 to TRBJ2-5; maybe TRBD1 (5 bases). The V gene lost 5 bases and the J gene lost 1 base, with 17 bases spanning the gap. This CDR3 contains 16 residues. Per germline, CDR1 MNHEY and CDR2 SMNVEV (reference sequence). The CDR3 loop is CASSNLPQGLQETQYF. The CDR3 DNA sequence: TGTGCCAGCAGTAACCTCCCGCAGGGCCTCCAAGAGACCCAGTACTTC.

V is TRBV18 and J is TRBJ2-3; D remains unclear. V dropped 0 bases and J dropped 2 bases, with 6 bases sitting between them. The CDR3 loop spans 14 amino acids. Germline V gene data show CDR1 as KGHSH and CDR2 as LQKENI. In DNA form, the CDR3 reads TGTGCCAGCTCACCACCGACAAACACAGATACGCAGTATTTT. Protein sequence: CASSPPTNTDTQYF.

The chain is built from TRBV7-9 and TRBJ2-2; D possibly corresponds to TRBD2 (5 bases). V lost 8 bases and J lost 7, with 17 bases in between. The germline V gene encodes CDR1 SEHNR and CDR2 FQNEAQ (reference sequence). This CDR3 spans 14 amino acids. CDR3 amino acids: CASVEGRAHGELFF. The CDR3 DNA sequence: TGTGCCAGCGTCGAAGGGAGAGCCCACGGGGAGCTGTTTTTT.

The J gene is TRBJ2-5, the V gene TRBV7-3; D is ambiguous. Germline V gene data show CDR1 as SGHTA and CDR2 as FQGTGA. Between the trimmed V and J ends, which lost 5 bases and 1 base, there was a span of 11 bases. The CDR3 is made up of 14 amino acids. The CDR3, as DNA: TGTGCCAGCAGCCCCTCGGTGGGCCAAGAGACCCAGTACTTC. Translation gives CASSPSVGQETQYF.

The chain combines TRBV7-2 with TRBJ1-3; D is undetermined. The CDR3 consists of 13 residues. Germline CDR1 reads SGHTA; CDR2 reads FQGNSA. V was shortened by 5 bases and J by 0 bases, with 5 bases between the two germline ends. The CDR3: CASSPSSGNTIYF. The CDR3, as DNA: TGTGCCAGCAGCCCAAGCTCTGGAAACACCATATATTTT.

V gene TRBV18 combines with J gene TRBJ1-1, with D possibly matching TRBD1 (6 bases). Trimming pared 3 bases from V and 4 bases from J, leaving 15 bases between. CDR1 is KGHSH, CDR2 LQKENI, per germline. This CDR3 is built from 15 residues. CDR3 in amino acids: CASSPVQGLGTEAFF. The CDR3 nucleotides are TGTGCCAGCTCACCCGTACAGGGTCTTGGCACTGAAGCTTTCTTT.

On this clone itself: The junction shows a germline mismatch at one end, possibly a read error. The rearrangement uses TRBV13 and TRBJ2-1; D not certain. CDR3 length equals 14 residues. Germline assignment: CDR1 PRHDT and CDR2 FYEKMQ (reference sequence). The CDR3 nucleotides are TGTGCCAGCAACTTAGTAGCACGAAGGGATGAGCAGTTCTTC. Its protein product is CASNLVARRDEQFF.